This paragraph reports one T cell receptor beta chain. What it recognizes is unknown. J was trimmed by 8 bases and V by 6 bases; bases with no gene match: 10. CDR3 length: 15 residues. In germline, CDR1 is MNHEY, CDR2 SMNVEV (reference sequence). This sample was included in a study of T cells after yellow fever vaccination. TCRdb called the 5' RACE reads again in MiXCR, with one record for every CDR3 protein. Counted here are some 150,000 distinct CDR3 sequences, about 11% occurring once; the ten biggest clones make up approximately 34%. Study observations and caveats: The booster response re-showed most primary clones: around 95% CD4, around 90% CD8.

V gene TRBV27 combines with J gene TRBJ2-1; 10 bases map to TRBD2. The TCR was taken from a man in his late teens or twenties who received the YFV17D yellow fever vaccine. The sample consisted of CD8+ T cells sorted from PBMCs, taken 15 days after the yellow fever booster vaccination. The CDR3 loop reads CASSWGAGGRDEQFF. CDR3 DNA: TGTGCCAGCAGCTGGGGAGCGGGGGGGCGCGATGAGCAGTTCTTC.